The 12 T cell receptor beta chains given below trace back to one sample, sequenced in a study of control samples from healthy donors and cancer patients. TCRdb's table, derived via immunoSEQ multiplex PCR, lists solely in-frame clones and lacks some. In the table there are some 64,000 clones, more than 70% of which are singletons. Sequencing used PBMCs. The receptors shown here come from a woman in her fifties or sixties with head and neck cancer.

This clone was counted only a few times. The J gene is TRBJ1-1, the V gene TRBV9, with D possibly TRBD1 on 6 matching bases. Germline values: CDR1 SGDLS, CDR2 YYNGEE. The germline V and J ends were trimmed by 0 bases and 8 bases, with 11 bases remaining between them. The CDR3 extends over 13 amino acids. CDR3: CASSVGIGTEAFF. CDR3 nucleotides: TGTGCCAGCAGCGTAGGAATAGGGACAGAAGCTTTCTTT.

The V gene is TRBV3-1 (or the pseudogene TRBV3-2), the J gene TRBJ1-1; unclear D gene. V lost 2 bases to trimming and J lost 4 bases, with 8 bases between them. The CDR3 extends over 13 amino acids. Germline CDR1 reads LGHDT; CDR2 reads YNNKEL (reference sequence). The CDR3 DNA sequence: TGTGCCAGCAGCCAAATGTTGCGCACTGAAGCTTTCTTT. Protein sequence: CASSQMLRTEAFF.

This chain connects TRBV18 to TRBJ2-7; the D gene is possibly TRBD1 (6 bases). The length of the CDR3 is 13 residues. The V gene's germline CDR1 is KGHSH and CDR2 LQKENI. V lost 6 bases and J 5 bases, leaving 14 bases between the germline ends. CDR3 residues: CASSPGQPDEQYF. Here the CDR3 DNA reads TGTGCCAGCTCTCCTGGACAGCCGGACGAGCAGTACTTC.

This chain joins TRBV7-3 and TRBJ2-2, with a tentative D call TRBD1 (5 bases). The CDR3 has 17 amino acids. V lost 1 base to trimming and J lost 1 base, with 13 bases between them. Germline CDR1 and CDR2: SGHTA and FQGTGA. This CDR3 is CASSLIGQGENTGELFF. The CDR3 region has the DNA TGTGCCAGCAGCTTAATAGGGCAGGGCGAGAACACCGGGGAGCTGTTTTTT.

This clone was recorded once. V and J are TRBV10-3 and TRBJ2-5, with TRBD2 identical over 11 bases. The CDR3 covers 15 residues. V lost 2 bases and J lost 7; bases outside the gene matches: 6. Germline V gene sequence: CDR1 ENHRY, CDR2 SYGVKD. The DNA for the CDR3 is TGTGCCATCAGTGAGGGGACTAGCGGCGGGAGGACCCAGTACTTC. Its protein product is CAISEGTSGGRTQYF.

The V gene is TRBV28, the J gene TRBJ1-5; possible D gene TRBD1, 5 bases. With 7 bases removed from V and 4 bases from J, the gap between germline ends came to 11 bases. The CDR3 sequence is 13 residues long. The germline CDR1 and CDR2 sequences are MDHEN and SYDVKM. The CDR3 spells CASTRDENQPQHF. For the CDR3, the DNA is TGTGCCAGCACCCGGGACGAGAATCAGCCCCAGCATTTT.

The chain joins TRBV27 to TRBJ1-2; D gene unclear. Germline CDR1 reads MNHEY; CDR2 reads SMNVEV (reference sequence). V was clipped by 3 bases and J by 6 bases, with 11 bases between them. This CDR3 spans 13 amino acids. Here the CDR3 DNA reads TGTGCCAGCAGTTTGAGTCGGGGAAATGGCTACACCTTC. Translation: CASSLSRGNGYTF.

V and J are TRBV19 and TRBJ1-1; 8 nucleotides align to TRBD1. V was clipped by 10 bases and J by 4 bases; unmatched bases: 14. CDR1 and CDR2 (germline): LNHDA, SQIVND (reference sequence). CDR3 length: 15 residues. CDR3 sequence: CATGGTGPGATEAFF. In DNA, the CDR3 is TGTGCCACCGGTGGGACAGGCCCTGGGGCCACTGAAGCTTTCTTT.

The chain employs TRBV3-1 (or the pseudogene TRBV3-2) and TRBJ1-1, with D perhaps matching TRBD1 (6 bases). CDR3 length: 13 amino acids. Per germline, CDR1 LGHDT and CDR2 YNNKEL (reference sequence). Trimming cost V 5 bases and J 11 bases, with 18 bases left between them. This chain's CDR3 is CASSDVGASKAFF. CDR3 bases: TGTGCCAGCAGCGACGTGGGGGCGAGTAAGGCTTTCTTT.

As for this clone: At one end, the junction sequence differs from germline, possibly due to a read error. The sample contains more than one DNA sequence encoding this CDR3. The DNA of the CDR3 is TGCGCCAGCAGCATACAGGGGGCGCACACTGGGGAGCTGTTTTTT. Encoded protein: CASSIQGAHTGELFF. This chain connects TRBV5-1 to TRBJ2-2, with 9 bases that match TRBD1. Germline V gene sequence: CDR1 SGHRS, CDR2 YFSETQ. CDR3 size: 15 residues.

This clone has a handful of counts. V usage is TRBV4-2 and J usage is TRBJ1-2; 8 bases are a match to TRBD1. V was clipped by 1 base and J by 4 bases; unmatched bases: 5. In germline, CDR1 is LGHNA, CDR2 YNFKEQ. The CDR3 is 15 amino acids. In DNA, the CDR3 is TGTGCCAGCAGCCAAGTTCAGACAGGGGCCTATGGCTACACCTTC. Amino acid sequence: CASSQVQTGAYGYTF.

This chain uses TRBV6-6 with TRBJ1-2; no clear D gene. The CDR3 covers 16 residues. V shed 0 bases and J shed 4 bases, with 15 bases lying between them. Germline V gives CDR1 MNHNY, CDR2 SVGAGI (reference sequence). CDR3 nucleotide sequence: TGTGCCAGCAGTTACTCTTCCAGGAAAGAGTCCTATGGCTACACCTTC. It translates to CASSYSSRKESYGYTF.